This T cell receptor (beta chain) emerged from a study of blood T cell repertoires in COVID-19. Study in general: The analysed material was cDNA or gDNA that came from T cells, B-cell-depleted T cells, or PBMCs.

Losses at the gene ends were 4 bases for V and 3 bases for J; bases not matched to a gene: 5. Germline V lookup: CDR1 MNHEY, CDR2 SMNVEV (reference sequence). This CDR3 contains 15 residues. Original analysis: Estimation of nucleated cell counts relied on the amplification of reference gene primers. Assay: immunoSEQ multiplex PCR; the TCRdb copy retains only in-frame clones and omits some. That table furnishes V, J and clone size, whereas the DNA furnished D and trimming. The data hold approximately 220,000 clones, with 75% to 90% observed a single time. This clonotype was obtained from a man aged 35-49 years with acute or convalescent COVID-19. The V and J genes are TRBV27 and TRBJ2-1, with 8 bases aligning to TRBD2. The sample taken for sequencing was peripheral blood. The CDR3 spells CASSSFREGYNEQFF. CDR3 DNA: TGTGCCAGCAGTTCGTTCCGGGAGGGCTACAATGAGCAGTTCTTC.